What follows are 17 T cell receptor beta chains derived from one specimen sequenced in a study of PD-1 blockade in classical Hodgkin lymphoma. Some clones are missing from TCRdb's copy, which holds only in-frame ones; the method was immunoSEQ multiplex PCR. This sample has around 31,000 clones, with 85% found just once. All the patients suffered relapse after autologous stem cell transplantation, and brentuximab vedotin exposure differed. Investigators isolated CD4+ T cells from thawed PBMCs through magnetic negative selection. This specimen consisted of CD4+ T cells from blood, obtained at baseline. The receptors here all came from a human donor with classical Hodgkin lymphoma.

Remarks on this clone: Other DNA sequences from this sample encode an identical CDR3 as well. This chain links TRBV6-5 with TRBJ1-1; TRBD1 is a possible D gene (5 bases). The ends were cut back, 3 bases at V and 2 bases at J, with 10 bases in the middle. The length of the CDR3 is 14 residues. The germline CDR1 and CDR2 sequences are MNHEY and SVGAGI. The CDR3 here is CASSYLQGNTEAFF. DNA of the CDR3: TGTGCCAGCAGTTATTTGCAGGGCAACACTGAAGCTTTCTTT.

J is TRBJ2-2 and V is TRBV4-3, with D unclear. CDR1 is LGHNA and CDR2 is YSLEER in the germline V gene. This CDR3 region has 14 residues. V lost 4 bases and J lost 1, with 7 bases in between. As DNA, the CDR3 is TGCGCCAGCAGCCCTCAGCGGAACACCGGGGAGCTGTTTTTT. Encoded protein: CASSPQRNTGELFF.

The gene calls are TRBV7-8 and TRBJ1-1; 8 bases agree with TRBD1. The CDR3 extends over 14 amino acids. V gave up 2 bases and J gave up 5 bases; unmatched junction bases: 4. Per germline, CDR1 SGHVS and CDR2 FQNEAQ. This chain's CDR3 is CASSLSRGQTEAFF. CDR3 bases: TGTGCCAGCAGCTTATCCAGGGGGCAAACTGAAGCTTTCTTT.

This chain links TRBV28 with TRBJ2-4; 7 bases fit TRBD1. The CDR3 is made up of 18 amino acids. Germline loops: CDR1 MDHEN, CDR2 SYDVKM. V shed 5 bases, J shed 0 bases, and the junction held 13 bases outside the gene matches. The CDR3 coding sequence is TGTGCCAGCAGTCACACACCCGAGACAGGGCTAGCCAAAAACATTCAGTACTTC. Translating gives CASSHTPETGLAKNIQYF.

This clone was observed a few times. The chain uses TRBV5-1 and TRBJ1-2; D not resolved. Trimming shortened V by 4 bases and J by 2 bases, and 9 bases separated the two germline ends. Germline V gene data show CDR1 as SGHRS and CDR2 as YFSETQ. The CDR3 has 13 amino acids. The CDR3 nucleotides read TGCGCCAGCAGCCTGACCGAAAACTATGGCTACACCTTC. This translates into CASSLTENYGYTF.

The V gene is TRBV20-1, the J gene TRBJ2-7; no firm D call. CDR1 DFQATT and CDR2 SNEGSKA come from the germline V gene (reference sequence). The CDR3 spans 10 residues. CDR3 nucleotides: TGCAGGTTTGGTTCCTACGAGCAGTACTTC. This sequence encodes CRFGSYEQYF.

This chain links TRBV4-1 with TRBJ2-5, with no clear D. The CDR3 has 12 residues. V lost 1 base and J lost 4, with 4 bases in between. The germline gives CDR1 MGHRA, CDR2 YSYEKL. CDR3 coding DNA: TGCGCCAGCAGCCAAGTGGCAGAGACCCAGTACTTC. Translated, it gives CASSQVAETQYF.

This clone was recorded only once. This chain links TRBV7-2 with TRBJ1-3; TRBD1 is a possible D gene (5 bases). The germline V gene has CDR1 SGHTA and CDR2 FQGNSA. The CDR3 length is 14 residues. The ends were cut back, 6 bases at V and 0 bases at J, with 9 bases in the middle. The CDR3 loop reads CASRGTNSGNTIYF. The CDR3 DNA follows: TGTGCCAGCAGGGGGACGAACTCTGGAAACACCATATATTTT.

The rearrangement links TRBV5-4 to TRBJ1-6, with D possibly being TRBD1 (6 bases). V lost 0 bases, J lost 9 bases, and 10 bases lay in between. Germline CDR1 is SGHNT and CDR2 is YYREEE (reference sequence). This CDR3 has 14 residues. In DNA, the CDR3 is TGTGCCAGCAGCTTGGAGGGGGAGGTTTCACCCCTCCACTTT. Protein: CASSLEGEVSPLHF.

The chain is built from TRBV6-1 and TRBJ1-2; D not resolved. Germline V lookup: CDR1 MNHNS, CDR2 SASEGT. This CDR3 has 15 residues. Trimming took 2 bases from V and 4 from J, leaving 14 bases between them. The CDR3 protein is CASSEPGLGPYGYTF. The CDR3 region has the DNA TGTGCCAGCAGTGAACCGGGCCTGGGCCCCTATGGCTACACCTTC.

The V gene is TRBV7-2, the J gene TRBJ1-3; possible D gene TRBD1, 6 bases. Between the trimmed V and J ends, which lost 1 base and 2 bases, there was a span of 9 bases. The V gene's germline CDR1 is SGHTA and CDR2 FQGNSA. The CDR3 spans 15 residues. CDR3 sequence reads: CASSLEGTPGNTIYF. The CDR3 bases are TGTGCCAGCAGCTTAGAAGGGACACCTGGAAACACCATATATTTT.

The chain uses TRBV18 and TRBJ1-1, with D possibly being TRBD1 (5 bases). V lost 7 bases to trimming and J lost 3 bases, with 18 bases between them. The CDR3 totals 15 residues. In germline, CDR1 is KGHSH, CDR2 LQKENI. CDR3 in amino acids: CASFRQTGGDTEAFF. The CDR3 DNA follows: TGTGCCAGCTTTAGACAGACCGGTGGAGACACTGAAGCTTTCTTT.

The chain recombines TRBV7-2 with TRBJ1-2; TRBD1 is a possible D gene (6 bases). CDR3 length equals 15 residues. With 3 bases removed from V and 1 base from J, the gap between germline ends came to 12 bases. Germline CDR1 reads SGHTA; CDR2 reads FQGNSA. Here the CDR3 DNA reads TGTGCCAGCAGCTTGTCCAACAGGGATAACTATGGCTACACCTTC. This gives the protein CASSLSNRDNYGYTF.

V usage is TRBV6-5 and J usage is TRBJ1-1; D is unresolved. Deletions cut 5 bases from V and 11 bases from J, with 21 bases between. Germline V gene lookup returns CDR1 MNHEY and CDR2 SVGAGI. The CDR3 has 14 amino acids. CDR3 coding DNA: TGTGCCAGCAGTACCTTGAGAGGGCCCCCCGTGGCTTTCTTT. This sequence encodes CASSTLRGPPVAFF.

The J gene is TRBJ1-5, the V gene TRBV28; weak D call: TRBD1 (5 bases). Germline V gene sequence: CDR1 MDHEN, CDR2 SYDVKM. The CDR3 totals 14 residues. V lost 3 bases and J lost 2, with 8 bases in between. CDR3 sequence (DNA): TGTGCCAGCAGTTTTGACAGTGGCAATCAGCCCCAGCATTTT. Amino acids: CASSFDSGNQPQHF.

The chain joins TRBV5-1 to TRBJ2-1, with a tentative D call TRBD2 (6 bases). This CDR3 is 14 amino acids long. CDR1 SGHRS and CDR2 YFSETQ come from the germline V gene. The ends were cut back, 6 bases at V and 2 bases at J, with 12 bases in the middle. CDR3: CASNEPGAYNEQFF. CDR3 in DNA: TGCGCCAGCAACGAGCCGGGGGCCTACAATGAGCAGTTCTTC. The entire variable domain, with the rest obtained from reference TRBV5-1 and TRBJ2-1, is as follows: KAGVTQTPRYLIKTRGQQVTLSCSPISGHRSVSWYQQTPGQGLQFLFEYFSETQRNKGNFPGRFSGRQFSNSRSEMNVSTLELGDSALYLCASNEPGAYNEQFFGPGTRLTVL.

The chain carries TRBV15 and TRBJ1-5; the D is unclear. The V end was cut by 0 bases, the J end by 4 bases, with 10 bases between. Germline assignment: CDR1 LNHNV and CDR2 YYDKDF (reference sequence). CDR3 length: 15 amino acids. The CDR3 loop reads CATSRDRGWNQPQHF. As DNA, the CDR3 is TGTGCCACCAGCAGAGATCGGGGTTGGAATCAGCCCCAGCATTTT.